Each of the 22 T cell receptor beta chains below was sequenced from the same sample in a study of blood T cell repertoires in COVID-19 (dated by TCRdb to the early 2020s). The library relied on the immunoSEQ multiplex PCR assay. Here the immuneACCESS table is served through TCRdb, limited to in-frame sequences with V and J called. Missing clones are a known gap in these copies; in checked studies unresolved V genes cover under half, and the rest lacks a known reason. The sample records about 210,000 clones, around 83% of which are singletons. Less than 3.5% of the sample is held by the ten biggest clonotypes. The specimen sequenced was peripheral blood. The source is a man aged 50 or older with active or convalescent COVID-19.

The chain is built from TRBV5-1 and TRBJ2-7, with a possible D match to TRBD2 (5 bases). The CDR3 has 13 amino acids. Germline loops: CDR1 SGHRS, CDR2 YFSETQ. V lost 5 bases, J lost 5 bases, and 14 bases lay in between. CDR3 residues: CASRDSTVHEQYF. CDR3 coding DNA: TGCGCCAGCAGGGACTCCACGGTCCACGAGCAGTACTTC.

This clone was picked up one time. This chain joins TRBV24-1 and TRBJ2-5; D is unclear. The CDR3 length is 13 residues. Germline V lookup: CDR1 KGHDR, CDR2 SFDVKD. The V gene lost 1 base and the J gene lost 4 bases, with 6 bases spanning the gap. The CDR3 nucleotides are TGTGCCACCAGTGATTTTTCCATAGAGACCCAGTACTTC. Amino acids: CATSDFSIETQYF.

This clone has a handful of counts. The V and J genes are TRBV2 and TRBJ1-1; D may be TRBD1 (5 bases). Deletions cut 2 bases from V and 4 bases from J, with 8 bases between. The CDR3 sequence is 13 residues long. The germline CDR1 and CDR2 sequences are SNHLY and FYNNEI. The CDR3 bases are TGTGCCAGCAGTGAATCGGGGGTCACTGAAGCTTTCTTT. Translated: CASSESGVTEAFF.

This clone is a singleton in its sample. The genes are TRBV27 and TRBJ2-1, with D unresolved. V was cut by 4 bases and J by 6 bases, with 16 bases left in between. This CDR3 contains 15 residues. Germline values: CDR1 MNHEY, CDR2 SMNVEV (reference sequence). CDR3 sequence: CASSSFLNYGNEQFF. The CDR3 DNA sequence: TGTGCCAGCAGTTCCTTTCTGAACTATGGCAATGAGCAGTTCTTC.

This chain joins TRBV30 and TRBJ2-7; 8 nucleotides line up with TRBD1. In germline, CDR1 is GTSNPN, CDR2 SVGIG (reference sequence). The junction had 5 bases not matched to a gene; V was cut back by 5 bases and J by 5 bases. This CDR3 is built from 12 residues. DNA of the CDR3: TGTGCCTGGGGGACAGGCGGGCACGAGCAGTACTTC. Encoded protein: CAWGTGGHEQYF.

The gene calls are TRBV5-1 and TRBJ2-7; 12 positions agree with TRBD2. Germline V lookup: CDR1 SGHRS, CDR2 YFSETQ. This CDR3 is 15 amino acids long. J gave up 2 bases and V 4 bases, and 4 bases lay outside the gene matches. The CDR3 DNA is TGCGCCAGCAGCACCGGGACTAGCGGGCCCTACGAGCAGTACTTC. It encodes CASSTGTSGPYEQYF.

The rearrangement uses TRBV2 and TRBJ1-2, with no clear D. V lost 7 bases and J 2 bases, leaving 11 bases between the germline ends. Looked up from germline, CDR1 is SNHLY and CDR2 is FYNNEI. The CDR3 has 13 amino acids. The CDR3 DNA reads TGTGCCAGCATACCGGCGGAAAACTATGGCTACACCTTC. This codes for CASIPAENYGYTF.

This clone showed up just once. The genes are TRBV19 and TRBJ2-1; 13 positions agree with TRBD2. Trimming removed 4 bases from V and 9 bases from J; junction bases left unmatched: 9. CDR1 is LNHDA and CDR2 is SQIVND in the germline V gene (reference sequence). This CDR3 is built from 16 residues. The CDR3 sequence is CASSKTSGGSLPEQFF. CDR3 in DNA: TGTGCCAGTAGTAAGACTAGCGGGGGGTCCCTTCCTGAGCAGTTCTTC. The variable domain in full, completed from reference TRBV19 and TRBJ2-1, reads DGGITQSPKYLFRKEGQNVTLSCEQNLNHDAMYWYRQDPGQGLRLIYYSQIVNDFQKGDIAEGYSVSREKKESFPLTVTSAQKNPTAFYLCASSKTSGGSLPEQFFGPGTRLTVL.

The chain recombines TRBV7-2 with TRBJ2-7; possibly TRBD2 for D (6 bases). V was cut by 3 bases and J by 6 bases, with 18 bases left in between. The CDR3 sequence is 15 residues long. The V gene's germline CDR1 is SGHTA and CDR2 FQGNSA. CDR3 in amino acids: CASSFLGGAQVEQYF. In DNA, the CDR3 is TGTGCCAGCAGCTTTCTTGGCGGGGCCCAGGTCGAGCAGTACTTC.

In its sample, this clone was seen once. This chain joins TRBV14 and TRBJ1-2, with unresolved D. The germline V gene has CDR1 SGHDN and CDR2 FVKESK. V shed 8 bases and J shed 4 bases, with 11 bases lying between them. The CDR3 length is 12 residues. The DNA for the CDR3 is TGTGCCAGCGCGCCGGGGATCTATGGCTACACCTTC. This sequence encodes CASAPGIYGYTF.

This clone was detected only once. J is TRBJ2-2 and V is TRBV4-3, with TRBD1 matching 9 bases. CDR1 and CDR2 (germline): LGHNA, YSLEER. The CDR3 contains 18 residues. V gave up 6 bases and J gave up 4 bases; unmatched junction bases: 15. CDR3 in amino acids: CASSNGPGQGPGTGELFF. The CDR3 DNA reads TGCGCCAGCAGTAACGGACCGGGACAGGGACCGGGCACCGGGGAGCTGTTTTTT.

This chain connects TRBV25-1 to TRBJ2-5; D remains unclear. Trimming took 0 bases from V and 0 from J, leaving 2 bases between them. Per germline, CDR1 MGHDK and CDR2 SYGVNS. The CDR3 covers 13 residues. This CDR3 is CASSEYNQETQYF. In nucleotides, the CDR3 is TGTGCCAGCAGTGAATATAACCAAGAGACCCAGTACTTC.

The chain combines TRBV25-1 with TRBJ1-2; D might be TRBD1 (5 bases). Germline V lookup: CDR1 MGHDK, CDR2 SYGVNS. The V and J ends lost 3 bases and 8 bases respectively, with 10 bases between them. This CDR3 comprises 12 residues. This chain's CDR3 is CASSDPGYGYTF. The CDR3 DNA reads TGTGCCAGCAGTGATCCAGGGTACGGCTACACCTTC.

The V call is TRBV9, the J call TRBJ1-1, with 7 bases that match TRBD1. Germline V gene sequence: CDR1 SGDLS, CDR2 YYNGEE. The CDR3 sequence is 13 residues long. V was pared by 4 bases and J by 6 bases, with 6 bases of the junction left unmatched. The CDR3, as DNA: TGTGCCAGCAGCCCGGAGGGGGCGGCTGAAGCTTTCTTT. Its translation is CASSPEGAAEAFF.

The rearrangement uses TRBV19 and TRBJ1-3; 7 bases match TRBD1. Trimming took 3 bases from V and 0 from J; bases not matched to a gene: 5. The CDR3 is 16 amino acids. CDR1 LNHDA and CDR2 SQIVND come from the germline V gene (reference sequence). Here the CDR3 reads CASSIRDSSSGNTIYF. The CDR3 DNA is TGTGCCAGTAGTATTCGGGACAGCTCCTCTGGAAACACCATATATTTT.

This clone has ten or more counts. This chain links TRBV6-6 with TRBJ1-2; D may be TRBD1 (5 bases). The CDR3 spans 14 residues. V lost 7 bases, J lost 2 bases, and 14 bases lay in between. Germline-derived CDR1 and CDR2 are MNHNY and SVGAGI (reference sequence). CDR3 sequence reads: CASTLTGGNYGYTF. For the CDR3, the DNA is TGTGCCAGCACCCTTACCGGGGGGAACTATGGCTACACCTTC.

The chain is built from TRBV2 and TRBJ2-2, with 7 bases that match TRBD2. Per germline, CDR1 SNHLY and CDR2 FYNNEI. CDR3 length: 13 amino acids. After removal of 10 bases from V and 5 bases from J, the junction contained 7 bases not matched to a gene. The CDR3 protein is CATRRERTGELFF. The CDR3 nucleotides are TGTGCCACCAGGCGGGAGAGGACCGGGGAGCTGTTTTTT.

The chain employs TRBV5-1 and TRBJ1-1; D is possibly TRBD1 (5 bases). Trimming stripped 3 bases from V and 2 bases from J, with 14 bases between. The CDR3 length is 15 residues. Germline values: CDR1 SGHRS, CDR2 YFSETQ. The CDR3 protein is CASSSLQGINTEAFF. The CDR3 nucleotides read TGCGCCAGCAGCTCCCTGCAGGGAATAAACACTGAAGCTTTCTTT.

The chain employs TRBV7-9 and TRBJ1-1; weak D call: TRBD1 (5 bases). In germline, CDR1 is SEHNR, CDR2 FQNEAQ (reference sequence). The CDR3 length is 17 residues. V lost 4 bases and J 0 bases, leaving 18 bases between the germline ends. CDR3 loop: CASSSPPRARMNTEAFF. DNA for the CDR3: TGTGCCAGCAGCTCCCCCCCCAGGGCCCGCATGAACACTGAAGCTTTCTTT.

The rearrangement joins TRBV6-5 to TRBJ1-2; D gene unclear. Germline CDR1 is MNHEY and CDR2 is SVGAGI. V lost 6 bases, J lost 8 bases, and 19 bases lay in between. The CDR3 has 14 amino acids. Written as DNA, the CDR3 is TGTGCCAGCAGGCCCATGGAGAGGCGAGGAGGCTACACCTTC. It specifies CASRPMERRGGYTF.

In DNA form, the CDR3 reads TGTGCCAGCAGCTCCGGGGGACGGGGCGAGGGTGAAGCTTTCTTT. Protein product: CASSSGGRGEGEAFF. The gene calls are TRBV7-3 and TRBJ1-1; possible D gene TRBD1, 5 bases. The CDR3 extends over 15 amino acids. V was shortened by 4 bases and J by 7 bases, with 19 bases between the two germline ends. Germline assignment: CDR1 SGHTA and CDR2 FQGTGA.

This chain uses TRBV27 with TRBJ2-1; 9 nucleotides match TRBD1. The CDR3 spans 15 residues. From germline, CDR1 is MNHEY and CDR2 SMNVEV (reference sequence). The J segment lost 6 bases and the V segment lost 6 bases, leaving 9 bases of the junction unmatched. The chain's CDR3 is CASSSPGTGFNEQFF. The CDR3 DNA reads TGTGCCAGCAGCTCTCCCGGGACAGGGTTCAATGAGCAGTTCTTC.